This T cell receptor (beta chain) was captured by sequencing in a study of blood T cell repertoires in COVID-19. About the research overall: The United States, Italy and Spain were the sources of the acute and convalescent COVID-19 samples. In each case, the material was cDNA or gDNA derived from T cells, B-cell-depleted T cells, or PBMCs.

Study processing details: Amplification of reference gene primers was used by the study to estimate nucleated cell counts. Produced via immunoSEQ multiplex PCR; TCRdb's table is partial and in-frame only. That table gives V, J and clone size, and the DNA gave D and trimming. The data contain approximately 270,000 clones, about 91% of them singletons. Trimming cost V 6 bases and J 6 bases; bases outside gene matches: 11. Germline V gives CDR1 MNHEY, CDR2 SMNVEV (reference sequence). CDR3 length: 15 amino acids. Seattle participants joined during active infection and were tracked over time. The TCR comes from a woman in her thirties with COVID-19, enrolled during active disease. The V gene is TRBV27, the J gene TRBJ2-3; 8 bases line up with TRBD2. Input material: peripheral blood. Written as DNA, the CDR3 is TGTGCCAGCAGCTTTAAGACCGGGGGGGCGGATACGCAGTATTTT. Protein product: CASSFKTGGADTQYF.